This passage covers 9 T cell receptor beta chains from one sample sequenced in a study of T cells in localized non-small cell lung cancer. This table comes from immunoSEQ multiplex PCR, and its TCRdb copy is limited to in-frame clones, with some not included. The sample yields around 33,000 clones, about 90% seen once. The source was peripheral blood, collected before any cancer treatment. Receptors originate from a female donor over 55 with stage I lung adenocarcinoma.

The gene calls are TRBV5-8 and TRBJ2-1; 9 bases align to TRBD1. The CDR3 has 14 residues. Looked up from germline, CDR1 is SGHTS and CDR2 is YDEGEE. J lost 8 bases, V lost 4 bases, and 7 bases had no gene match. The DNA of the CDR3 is TGTGCCAGCAGCCTTGGGGACAGGGACTATGAGCAGTTCTTC. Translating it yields CASSLGDRDYEQFF.

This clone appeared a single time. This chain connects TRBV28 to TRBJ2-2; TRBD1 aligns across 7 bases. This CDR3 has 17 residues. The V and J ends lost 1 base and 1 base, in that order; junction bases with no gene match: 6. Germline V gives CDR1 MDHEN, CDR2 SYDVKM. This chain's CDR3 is CASSLSLGQKNTGELFF. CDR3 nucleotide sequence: TGTGCCAGCAGTTTATCTCTGGGACAGAAGAACACCGGGGAGCTGTTTTTT.

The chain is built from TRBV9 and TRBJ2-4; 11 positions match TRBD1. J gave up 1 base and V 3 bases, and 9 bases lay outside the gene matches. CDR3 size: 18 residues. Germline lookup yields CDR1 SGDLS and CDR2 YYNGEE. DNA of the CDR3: TGTGCCAGCAGCGATCGGGACAGGGGGAGGAGGGCCAAAAACATTCAGTACTTC. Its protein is CASSDRDRGRRAKNIQYF.

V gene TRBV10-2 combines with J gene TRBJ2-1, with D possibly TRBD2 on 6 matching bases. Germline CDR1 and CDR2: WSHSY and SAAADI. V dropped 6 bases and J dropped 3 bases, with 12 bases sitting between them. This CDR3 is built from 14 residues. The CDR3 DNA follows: TGCGCCAGCAGCCCGGGACTGGACTACAATGAGCAGTTCTTC. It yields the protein CASSPGLDYNEQFF.

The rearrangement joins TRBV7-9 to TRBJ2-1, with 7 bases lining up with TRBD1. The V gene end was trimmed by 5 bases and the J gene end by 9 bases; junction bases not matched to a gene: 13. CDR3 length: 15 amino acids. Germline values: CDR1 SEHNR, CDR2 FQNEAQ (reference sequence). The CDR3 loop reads CASSPTRGPPPEQFF. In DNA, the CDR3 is TGTGCCAGCAGCCCCACAAGGGGGCCACCCCCTGAGCAGTTCTTC. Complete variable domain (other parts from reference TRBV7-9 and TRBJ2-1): DTGVSQNPRHKITKRGQNVTFRCDPISEHNRLYWYRQTLGQGPEFLTYFQNEAQLEKSRLLSDRFSAERPKGSFSTLEIQRTEQGDSAMYLCASSPTRGPPPEQFFGPGTRLTVL.

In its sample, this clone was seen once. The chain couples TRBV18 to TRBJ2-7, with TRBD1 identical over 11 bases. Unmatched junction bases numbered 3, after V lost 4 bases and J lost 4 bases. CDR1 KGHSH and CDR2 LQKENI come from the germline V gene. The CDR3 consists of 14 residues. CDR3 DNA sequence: TGTGCCAGCTCACTTGGGACAGGGGGATACGAGCAGTACTTC. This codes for CASSLGTGGYEQYF.

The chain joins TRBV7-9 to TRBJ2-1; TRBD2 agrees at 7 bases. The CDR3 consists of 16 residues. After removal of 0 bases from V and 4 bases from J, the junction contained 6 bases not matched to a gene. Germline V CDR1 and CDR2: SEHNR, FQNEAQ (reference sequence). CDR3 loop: CASSLAGGTAYNEQFF. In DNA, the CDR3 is TGTGCCAGCAGCTTAGCGGGGGGGACGGCGTACAATGAGCAGTTCTTC.

The CDR3 DNA reads as TGTGCCAGCTCACTGAACAGGGATAATGAGCAGTTCTTC. It specifies CASSLNRDNEQFF. This chain joins TRBV18 and TRBJ2-1; maybe TRBD1 (6 bases). The CDR3 has 13 residues. Germline CDR1 and CDR2: KGHSH and LQKENI. The ends were cut back, 4 bases at V and 7 bases at J, with 11 bases in the middle.

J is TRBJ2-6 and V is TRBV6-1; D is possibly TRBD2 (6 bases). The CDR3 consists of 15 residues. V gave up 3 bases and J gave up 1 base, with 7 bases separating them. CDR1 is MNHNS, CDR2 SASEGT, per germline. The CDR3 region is CASSEGLSGANVLTF. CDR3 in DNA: TGTGCCAGCAGTGAGGGACTTTCTGGGGCCAACGTCCTGACTTTC.